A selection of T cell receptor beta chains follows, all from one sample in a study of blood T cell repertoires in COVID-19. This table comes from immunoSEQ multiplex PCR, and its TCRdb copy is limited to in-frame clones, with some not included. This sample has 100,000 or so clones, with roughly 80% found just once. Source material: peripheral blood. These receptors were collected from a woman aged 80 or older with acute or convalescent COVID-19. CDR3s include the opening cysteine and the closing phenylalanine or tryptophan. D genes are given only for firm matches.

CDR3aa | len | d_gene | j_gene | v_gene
CASSVGLADYNEQFF | 15 | TRBD2 | TRBJ2-1 | TRBV5-1
CASRNRGGGTDTQYF | 15 | NA | TRBJ2-3 | TRBV6-5
CASSREMGTEAFF | 13 | NA | TRBJ1-1 | TRBV12-3/TRBV12-4
CATSRDGTGDQPQHF | 15 | TRBD1 | TRBJ1-5 | TRBV15
CASSQPQGARNEQFF | 15 | TRBD1 | TRBJ2-1 | TRBV4-1
CASSQDRRGGSYNEQFF | 17 | NA | TRBJ2-1 | TRBV4-3
CASSTRTGIYEQYF | 14 | TRBD1 | TRBJ2-7 | TRBV27
CASSSTQGPGETQYF | 15 | NA | TRBJ2-5 | TRBV7-9
CASSVEPLAERTGELFF | 17 | NA | TRBJ2-2 | TRBV9
CASSIDLENTEAFF | 14 | NA | TRBJ1-1 | TRBV19
CASSRGLENEQFF | 13 | TRBD2 | TRBJ2-1 | TRBV18
CASSFRDRGIAEAFF | 15 | TRBD1 | TRBJ1-1 | TRBV7-9
CASSVSSGARTGELFF | 16 | TRBD2 | TRBJ2-2 | TRBV19
CASSSGVVGTDTQYF | 15 | NA | TRBJ2-3 | TRBV11-2
CALMGKAGYGYTF | 13 | NA | TRBJ1-2 | TRBV30
CASRNRNYGYTF | 12 | NA | TRBJ1-2 | TRBV4-1
CASSPDRVGAYGYTF | 15 | TRBD1 | TRBJ1-2 | TRBV5-4
CASSLAGQTPMYTF | 14 | NA | TRBJ1-2 | TRBV27
CASSPGTGDWGTEAFF | 16 | TRBD1 | TRBJ1-1 | TRBV18
CASSPSQVMNTEAFF | 15 | NA | TRBJ1-1 | TRBV18
CASTLRGTGELFF | 13 | NA | TRBJ2-2 | TRBV3-1/TRBV3-2
CASTFQGGENEKLFF | 15 | NA | TRBJ1-4 | TRBV7-9
CASSIRGQETQYF | 13 | TRBD1 | TRBJ2-5 | TRBV7-7
CASSVGTGGYQPQHF | 15 | TRBD1 | TRBJ1-5 | TRBV9
CASSIGAATGNTIYF | 15 | NA | TRBJ1-3 | TRBV19
CASSPPGELFF | 11 | NA | TRBJ2-2 | TRBV6-2/TRBV6-3
CASSWKVPGTLRETQYF | 17 | NA | TRBJ2-5 | TRBV5-5
CASGPQTFLFF | 11 | NA | TRBJ2-1 | TRBV12-5
CASSINLDRTYYGYTF | 16 | NA | TRBJ1-2 | TRBV21-1
CAGQGAGSWETQYF | 14 | NA | TRBJ2-5 | TRBV7-7
CASSLGQGANGYTF | 14 | TRBD1 | TRBJ1-2 | TRBV5-1
CASSEQGNTEAFF | 13 | NA | TRBJ1-1 | TRBV5-1
CATSVRGRGIGELFF | 15 | NA | TRBJ2-2 | TRBV24-1
CASSQDLNSNSYEQYF | 16 | NA | TRBJ2-7 | TRBV4-1
CASRGTGIETQYF | 13 | TRBD1 | TRBJ2-5 | TRBV6-5
CASSIWTSGTGELFF | 15 | TRBD2 | TRBJ2-2 | TRBV2
CASSLLGLAGSSEQFF | 16 | TRBD2 | TRBJ2-1 | TRBV7-9
CASSYHGRNTGELFF | 15 | TRBD2 | TRBJ2-2 | TRBV6-6
CASGQKTFYGYTF | 13 | NA | TRBJ1-2 | TRBV6-5
CSASGLAGGRGTDTQYF | 17 | TRBD2 | TRBJ2-3 | TRBV20-1
CASSVARQGVGELFF | 15 | TRBD1 | TRBJ2-2 | TRBV9
CASSVGTGKSYNEQFF | 16 | TRBD1 | TRBJ2-1 | TRBV9
CASSLTGVVQPQHF | 14 | TRBD1 | TRBJ1-5 | TRBV2
CASWAYMNTEAFF | 13 | NA | TRBJ1-1 | TRBV2
CASSFTSPIYNEQFF | 15 | NA | TRBJ2-1 | TRBV7-2
CASSSRTSQYADTQYF | 16 | TRBD2 | TRBJ2-3 | TRBV6-6